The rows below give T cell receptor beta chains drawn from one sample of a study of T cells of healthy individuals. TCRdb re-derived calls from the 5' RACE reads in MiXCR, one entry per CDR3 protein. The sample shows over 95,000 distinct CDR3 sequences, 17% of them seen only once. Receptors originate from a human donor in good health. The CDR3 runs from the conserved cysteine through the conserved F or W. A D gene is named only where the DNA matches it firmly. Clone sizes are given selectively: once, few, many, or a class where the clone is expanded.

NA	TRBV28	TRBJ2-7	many	TGTGCCAGCGGCAGGGACGAGCAGTACTTC	CASGRDEQYF
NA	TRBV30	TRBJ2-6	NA	TGTGCCTGGAGCGAGACAGAAGTCTCTGGGGCCAACGTCCTGACTTTC	CAWSETEVSGANVLTF
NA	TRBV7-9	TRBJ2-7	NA	TGTGCCAGCAGCACCGACTCCCATCCCTACGAGCAGTACTTC	CASSTDSHPYEQYF
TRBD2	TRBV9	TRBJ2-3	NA	TGTGCCAGCAGCGTAGGACTAGCGGGAGGCACAGATACGCAGTATTTT	CASSVGLAGGTDTQYF
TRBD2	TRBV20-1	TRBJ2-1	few	TGCAGTGCAGCGGGAGGGTTGGAGCAGTTCTTC	CSAAGGLEQFF
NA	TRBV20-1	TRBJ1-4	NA	TGCAGTGCTAGAGATCGCGGGGAAGCTAATGAAAAACTGTTTTTT	CSARDRGEANEKLFF
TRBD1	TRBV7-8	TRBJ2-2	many	TGTGCCAGCAGCTTAAGGGACAGGGCTTCCGGGGAGCTGTTTTTT	CASSLRDRASGELFF
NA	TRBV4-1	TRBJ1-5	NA	TGCGCCAGCAGCCAAGAAGGGGCTGTAAATCAGCCCCAGCATTTT	CASSQEGAVNQPQHF
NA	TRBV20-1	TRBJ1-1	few	TGCAGTGCTAGAGGGGGATCTGAAGCTTTCTTT	CSARGGSEAFF
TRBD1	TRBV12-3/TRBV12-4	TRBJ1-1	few	TGTGCCAGCAGTCCACAGGGGTGGACTGAAGCTTTCTTT	CASSPQGWTEAFF
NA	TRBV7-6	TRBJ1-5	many	TGTGCCAGCAGCTTAGCAGGCGATCAGCCCCAGCATTTT	CASSLAGDQPQHF
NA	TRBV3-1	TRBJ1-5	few	TGTGCCAGCAGCGAACAGGGTCAGCCCCAGCATTTT	CASSEQGQPQHF
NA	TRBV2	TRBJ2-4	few	TGTGCCAGCAGTACGGACGCGGCGGCCAAAAACATTCAGTACTTC	CASSTDAAAKNIQYF
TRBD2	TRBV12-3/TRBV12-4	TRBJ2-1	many	TGTGCCAGCAGACCGGGACTAGCGGGGGGGCTCGCATTGAATGAGCAGTTCTTC	CASRPGLAGGLALNEQFF
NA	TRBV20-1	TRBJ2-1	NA	TGCAGTGCTAGAGGCCCCCTGCAAAATGAGCAGTTCTTC	CSARGPLQNEQFF
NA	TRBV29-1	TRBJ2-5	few	TGCAGCGTTGAAGACAGCGTATCGCCTAAGACCCAGTACTTC	CSVEDSVSPKTQYF
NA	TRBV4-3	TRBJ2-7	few	TGCGCCAGCAGCCGAAGCACCCGGGACGGCTACGAGCAGTACTTC	CASSRSTRDGYEQYF
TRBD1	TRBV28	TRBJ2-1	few	TGTGCCAGCAGTTCACCGTCAGGGGGCAATGAGCAGTTCTTC	CASSSPSGGNEQFF
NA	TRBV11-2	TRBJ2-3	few	TGTGCCAGCAGCTTAGTCGCGGGTAGCACAGATACGCAGTATTTT	CASSLVAGSTDTQYF
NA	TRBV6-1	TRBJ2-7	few	TGTGCCAGCCTGTCCGCGCTAGCGCCCTACGAGCAGTACTTC	CASLSALAPYEQYF
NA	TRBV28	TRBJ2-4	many	TGTGCCAGCAGCCTATCATCAAGGGTTCAGTACTTC	CASSLSSRVQYF
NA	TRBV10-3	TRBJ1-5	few	TGTGCCATCAGTGAGTCAGGGGGGTTAGGTCAGCCCCAGCATTTT	CAISESGGLGQPQHF
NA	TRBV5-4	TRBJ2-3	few	TGTGCCAGCAGCCAAAGGACTGATGGGCAAGATACGCAGTATTTT	CASSQRTDGQDTQYF